This T cell receptor beta chain was identified in a study of cytomegalovirus exposure and HLA in healthy donors. Study-wide results and limits: Presence/absence comparisons presumed near-even sequencing depth among donors.

Germline assignment: CDR1 SGHNT and CDR2 YYREEE (reference sequence). The CDR3 extends over 16 amino acids. The V gene lost 4 bases and the J gene lost 6 bases, with 21 bases spanning the gap. Primers included in the PCR were 60 Vbeta and 13 Jbeta primers. TCRdb keeps only in-frame clones here, not all; method: immunoSEQ multiplex PCR. The data show 85,000 to 110,000 clones, approximately 66% seen once. On this clone itself: What it recognizes is unknown.

The chain has TRBV5-4 and TRBJ2-3; the D gene is possibly TRBD2 (6 bases). The specimen was PBMCs. The clonotype was recovered from a woman in her forties or fifties in good health and CMV-seronegative. In DNA form, the CDR3 reads TGTGCCAGCAGCCCTCCGGGACTTCACCATTCGGATACGCAGTATTTT. Protein: CASSPPGLHHSDTQYF.